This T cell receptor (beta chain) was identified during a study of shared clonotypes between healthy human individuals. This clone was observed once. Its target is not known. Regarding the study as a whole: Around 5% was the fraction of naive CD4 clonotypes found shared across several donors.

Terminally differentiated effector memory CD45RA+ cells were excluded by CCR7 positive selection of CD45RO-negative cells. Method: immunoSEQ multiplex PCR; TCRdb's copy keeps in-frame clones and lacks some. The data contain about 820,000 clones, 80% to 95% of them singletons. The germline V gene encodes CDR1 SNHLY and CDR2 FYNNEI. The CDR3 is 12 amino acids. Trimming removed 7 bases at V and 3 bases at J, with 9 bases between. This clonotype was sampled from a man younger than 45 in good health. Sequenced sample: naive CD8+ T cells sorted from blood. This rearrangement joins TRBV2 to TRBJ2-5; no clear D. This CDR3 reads CASITRKETQYF. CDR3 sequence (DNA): TGTGCCAGCATTACGAGAAAAGAGACCCAGTACTTC.